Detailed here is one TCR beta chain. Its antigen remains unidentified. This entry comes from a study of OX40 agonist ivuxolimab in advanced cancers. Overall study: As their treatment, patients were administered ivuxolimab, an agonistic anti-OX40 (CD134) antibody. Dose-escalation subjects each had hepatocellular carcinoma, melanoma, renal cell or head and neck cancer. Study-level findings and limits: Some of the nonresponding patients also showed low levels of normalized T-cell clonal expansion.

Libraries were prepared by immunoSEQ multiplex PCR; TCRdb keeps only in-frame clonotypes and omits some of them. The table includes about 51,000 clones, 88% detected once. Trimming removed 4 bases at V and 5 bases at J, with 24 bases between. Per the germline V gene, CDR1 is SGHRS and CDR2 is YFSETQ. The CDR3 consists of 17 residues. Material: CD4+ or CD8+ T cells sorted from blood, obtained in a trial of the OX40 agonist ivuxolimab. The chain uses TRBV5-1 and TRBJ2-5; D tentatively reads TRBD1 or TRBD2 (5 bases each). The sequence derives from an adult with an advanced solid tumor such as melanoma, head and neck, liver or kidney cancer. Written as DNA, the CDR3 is TGCGCCAGCAGCCGGGGAACTAGAGGGGCGAGGGAGGAGACCCAGTACTTC. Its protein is CASSRGTRGAREETQYF. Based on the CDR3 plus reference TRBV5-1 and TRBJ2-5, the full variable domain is KAGVTQTPRYLIKTRGQQVTLSCSPISGHRSVSWYQQTPGQGLQFLFEYFSETQRNKGNFPGRFSGRQFSNSRSEMNVSTLELGDSALYLCASSRGTRGAREETQYFGPGTRLLVL.